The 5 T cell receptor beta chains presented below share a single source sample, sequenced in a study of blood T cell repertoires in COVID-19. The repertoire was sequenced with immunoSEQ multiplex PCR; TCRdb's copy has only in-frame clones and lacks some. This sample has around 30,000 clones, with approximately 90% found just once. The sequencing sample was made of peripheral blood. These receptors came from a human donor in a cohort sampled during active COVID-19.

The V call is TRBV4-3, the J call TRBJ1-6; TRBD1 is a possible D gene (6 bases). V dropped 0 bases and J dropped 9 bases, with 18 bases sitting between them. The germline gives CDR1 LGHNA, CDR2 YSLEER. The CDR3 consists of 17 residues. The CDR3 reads CASSQDHSAGASSPLHF. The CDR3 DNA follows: TGCGCCAGCAGCCAAGATCATTCGGCAGGGGCTAGTTCACCCCTCCACTTT.

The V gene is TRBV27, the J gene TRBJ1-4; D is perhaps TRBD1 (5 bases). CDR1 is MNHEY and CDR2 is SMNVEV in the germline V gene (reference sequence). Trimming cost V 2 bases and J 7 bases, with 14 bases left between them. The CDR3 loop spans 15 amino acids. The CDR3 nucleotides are TGTGCCAGCAGTTTAGCGGCAGGGTGGGGTGAAAAACTGTTTTTT. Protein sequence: CASSLAAGWGEKLFF.

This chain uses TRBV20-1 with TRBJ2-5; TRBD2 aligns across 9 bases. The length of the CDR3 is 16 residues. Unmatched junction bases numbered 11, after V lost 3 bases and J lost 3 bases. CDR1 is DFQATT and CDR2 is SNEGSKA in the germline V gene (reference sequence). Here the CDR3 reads CSASGSGGQGKETQYF. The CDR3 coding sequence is TGCAGTGCTAGTGGTAGCGGGGGACAAGGGAAAGAGACCCAGTACTTC.

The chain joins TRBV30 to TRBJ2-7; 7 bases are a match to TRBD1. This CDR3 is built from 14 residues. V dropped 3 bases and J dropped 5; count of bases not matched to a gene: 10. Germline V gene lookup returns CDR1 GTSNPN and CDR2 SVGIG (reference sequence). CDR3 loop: CAWRAPGQFHEQYF. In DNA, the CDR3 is TGTGCCTGGAGAGCCCCGGGACAGTTCCACGAGCAGTACTTC.

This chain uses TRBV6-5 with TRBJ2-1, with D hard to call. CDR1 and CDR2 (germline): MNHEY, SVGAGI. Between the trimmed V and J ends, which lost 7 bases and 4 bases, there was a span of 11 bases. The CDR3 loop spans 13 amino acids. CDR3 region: CASTRLDYNEQFF. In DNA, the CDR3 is TGTGCCAGCACCCGGCTAGATTACAATGAGCAGTTCTTC.